This is a list of T cell receptor beta chains from one sample in a study of early T cells in non-severe SARS-CoV-2 infection. MiXCR, run by TCRdb on the 5' RACE reads, gives a single entry per CDR3 protein. The sample includes some 71,000 distinct CDR3 sequences, 11% of them seen just once. Sequenced here: whole blood, sampled at baseline. The receptor set was obtained from an adult who was a healthcare worker with PCR-confirmed SARS-CoV-2 infection or an uninfected control (not recorded which). Each CDR3 is given with its conserved first and last residue. Each record gives: V gene, clone size, D gene, J gene, CDR3 protein, CDR3 DNA. D genes are given only for firm matches. Size is stated for part of the rows, as once, few or many counts, or as a class when the clone is expanded.

v_gene: TRBV30
abundance: few
d_gene: TRBD1
j_gene: TRBJ1-4
CDR3aa: CAWSGGTGLEKLFF
CDR3nt: TGTGCCTGGAGTGGGGGGACAGGCCTTGAAAAACTGTTTTTT

v_gene: TRBV7-9
abundance: NA
d_gene: NA
j_gene: TRBJ1-1
CDR3aa: CASSSQGGAEAFF
CDR3nt: TGTGCCAGCAGCTCACAGGGAGGAGCTGAAGCTTTCTTT

v_gene: TRBV5-1
abundance: few
d_gene: NA
j_gene: TRBJ2-6
CDR3aa: CASSLSSHSGANVLTF
CDR3nt: TGCGCCAGCAGCTTAAGCTCCCATTCTGGGGCCAACGTCCTGACTTTC

v_gene: TRBV7-2
abundance: NA
d_gene: NA
j_gene: TRBJ2-5
CDR3aa: CVSCRDPPKTQYF
CDR3nt: TGTGTCAGCTGCAGGGACCCTCCAAAGACCCAGTACTTC

v_gene: TRBV20-1
abundance: many
d_gene: NA
j_gene: TRBJ1-2
CDR3aa: CSARDPGAGYGYTF
CDR3nt: TGCAGTGCTAGAGATCCAGGGGCAGGCTATGGCTACACCTTC

v_gene: TRBV27
abundance: many
d_gene: NA
j_gene: TRBJ2-5
CDR3aa: CASRKLDPQETQYF
CDR3nt: TGTGCCAGCCGCAAATTAGACCCCCAAGAGACCCAGTACTTC

v_gene: TRBV5-4
abundance: few
d_gene: NA
j_gene: TRBJ2-3
CDR3aa: CASSLDGPYTQYF
CDR3nt: TGTGCCAGCAGCCTGGACGGTCCCTATACGCAGTATTTT

v_gene: TRBV20-1
abundance: few
d_gene: NA
j_gene: TRBJ1-2
CDR3aa: CSARGGFDYGYTF
CDR3nt: TGCAGTGCTAGAGGGGGGTTTGACTATGGCTACACCTTC

v_gene: TRBV15
abundance: many
d_gene: TRBD2
j_gene: TRBJ2-5
CDR3aa: CATSRTGGAGQETQYF
CDR3nt: TGTGCCACCAGCAGAACCGGGGGGGCCGGACAAGAGACCCAGTACTTC

v_gene: TRBV21-1
abundance: NA
d_gene: NA
j_gene: TRBJ2-2
CDR3aa: CASSIRPDQPRIATGELFF
CDR3nt: TGTGCCAGCAGCATCCGTCCAGACCAACCACGGATAGCCACCGGGGAGCTGTTTTTT

v_gene: TRBV7-2
abundance: NA
d_gene: TRBD1
j_gene: TRBJ2-7
CDR3aa: CASSPGQGVVEQYF
CDR3nt: TGTGCCAGCAGCCCGGGACAGGGGGTAGTGGAGCAGTACTTC

v_gene: TRBV7-2
abundance: many
d_gene: TRBD1
j_gene: TRBJ2-2
CDR3aa: CASTSRGRTGELFF
CDR3nt: TGTGCCAGCACCTCTAGGGGGCGCACCGGGGAGCTGTTTTTT

v_gene: TRBV18
abundance: once
d_gene: TRBD1
j_gene: TRBJ2-1
CDR3aa: CASSPRFGTGILNEQFF
CDR3nt: TGTGCCAGCTCACCACGGTTCGGGACAGGGATACTCAATGAGCAGTTCTTC

v_gene: TRBV6-1
abundance: NA
d_gene: NA
j_gene: TRBJ1-1
CDR3aa: CASYRGAGQAFF
CDR3nt: TGTGCCAGCTACCGCGGGGCAGGGCAAGCTTTCTTT

v_gene: TRBV9
abundance: few
d_gene: NA
j_gene: TRBJ2-7
CDR3aa: CASSALGERYEQYF
CDR3nt: TGTGCCAGCAGCGCTTTGGGGGAAAGGTACGAGCAGTACTTC

v_gene: TRBV20-1
abundance: NA
d_gene: NA
j_gene: TRBJ2-3
CDR3aa: CSVEASGTDTQYF
CDR3nt: TGCAGTGTGGAGGCTAGCGGCACAGATACGCAGTATTTT

v_gene: TRBV11-1
abundance: few
d_gene: TRBD2
j_gene: TRBJ2-1
CDR3aa: CASSSTGSGRSSYNEQFF
CDR3nt: TGTGCCAGCAGCTCGACAGGTAGCGGGAGGTCCTCCTACAATGAGCAGTTCTTC

v_gene: TRBV5-1
abundance: many
d_gene: TRBD1
j_gene: TRBJ1-6
CDR3aa: CASSHGTGKSPLHF
CDR3nt: TGCGCCAGCAGCCACGGGACAGGGAAGTCACCCCTCCACTTT

v_gene: TRBV27
abundance: many
d_gene: NA
j_gene: TRBJ1-5
CDR3aa: CASSPRPGRGARNQPQHF
CDR3nt: TGTGCCAGCAGTCCCCGTCCCGGACGAGGGGCGAGGAATCAGCCCCAGCATTTT

v_gene: TRBV3-1
abundance: NA
d_gene: NA
j_gene: TRBJ2-7
CDR3aa: CASSKQGWYEQYF
CDR3nt: TGTGCCAGCAGCAAACAGGGTTGGTACGAGCAGTACTTC

v_gene: TRBV6-1
abundance: NA
d_gene: TRBD2
j_gene: TRBJ2-3
CDR3aa: CASSEARLAGGLNTDTQYF
CDR3nt: TGTGCCAGCAGTGAAGCGAGGCTAGCGGGGGGGCTAAACACAGATACGCAGTATTTT

v_gene: TRBV6-6
abundance: NA
d_gene: NA
j_gene: TRBJ2-3
CDR3aa: CASSYLGVGDTQYF
CDR3nt: TGTGCCAGCAGTTACTTGGGGGTGGGAGATACGCAGTATTTT

v_gene: TRBV6-6
abundance: few
d_gene: NA
j_gene: TRBJ1-1
CDR3aa: CASRPPGVLGGREAFF
CDR3nt: TGTGCCAGCAGACCCCCGGGCGTTCTAGGGGGTAGGGAAGCTTTCTTT

v_gene: TRBV10-3
abundance: NA
d_gene: NA
j_gene: TRBJ1-6
CDR3aa: CAIKDQSNSPLHF
CDR3nt: TGTGCCATCAAGGACCAAAGTAATTCACCCCTCCACTTT

v_gene: TRBV2
abundance: NA
d_gene: TRBD2
j_gene: TRBJ2-7
CDR3aa: CASSEQAGAYEQYF
CDR3nt: TGTGCCAGCAGTGAACAGGCGGGAGCCTACGAGCAGTACTTC

v_gene: TRBV5-1
abundance: NA
d_gene: TRBD1
j_gene: TRBJ1-3
CDR3aa: CASSLTGGNSENTIYF
CDR3nt: TGCGCCAGCAGCTTGACAGGGGGAAACTCTGAAAACACCATATATTTT

v_gene: TRBV7-8
abundance: NA
d_gene: TRBD2
j_gene: TRBJ2-3
CDR3aa: CASRLWREASTDTQYF
CDR3nt: TGTGCCAGCAGACTCTGGCGGGAGGCTAGCACAGATACGCAGTATTTT

v_gene: TRBV6-2/TRBV6-3
abundance: few
d_gene: TRBD2
j_gene: TRBJ2-1
CDR3aa: CASSYGPGLAGFEQFF
CDR3nt: TGTGCCAGCAGTTACGGACCGGGACTAGCGGGGTTTGAGCAGTTCTTC

v_gene: TRBV3-1
abundance: many
d_gene: NA
j_gene: TRBJ1-5
CDR3aa: CASSQTTGLGNQPQHF
CDR3nt: TGTGCCAGCAGCCAAACAACAGGGTTGGGCAATCAGCCCCAGCATTTT